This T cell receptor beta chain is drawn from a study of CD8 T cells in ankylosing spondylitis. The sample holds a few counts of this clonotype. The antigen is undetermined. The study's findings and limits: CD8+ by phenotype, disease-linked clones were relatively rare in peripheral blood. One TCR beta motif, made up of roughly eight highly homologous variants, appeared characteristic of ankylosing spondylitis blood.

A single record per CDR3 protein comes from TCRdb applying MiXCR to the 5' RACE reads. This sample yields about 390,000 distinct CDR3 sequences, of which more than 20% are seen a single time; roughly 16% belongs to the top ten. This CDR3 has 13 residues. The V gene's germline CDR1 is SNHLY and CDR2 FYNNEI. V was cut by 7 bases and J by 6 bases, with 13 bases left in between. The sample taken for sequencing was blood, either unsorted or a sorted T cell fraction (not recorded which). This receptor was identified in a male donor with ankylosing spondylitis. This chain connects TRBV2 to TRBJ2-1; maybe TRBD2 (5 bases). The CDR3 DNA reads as TGTGCCAGCATGGCTAGCAGGCGCAATGAGCAGTTCTTC. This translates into CASMASRRNEQFF.